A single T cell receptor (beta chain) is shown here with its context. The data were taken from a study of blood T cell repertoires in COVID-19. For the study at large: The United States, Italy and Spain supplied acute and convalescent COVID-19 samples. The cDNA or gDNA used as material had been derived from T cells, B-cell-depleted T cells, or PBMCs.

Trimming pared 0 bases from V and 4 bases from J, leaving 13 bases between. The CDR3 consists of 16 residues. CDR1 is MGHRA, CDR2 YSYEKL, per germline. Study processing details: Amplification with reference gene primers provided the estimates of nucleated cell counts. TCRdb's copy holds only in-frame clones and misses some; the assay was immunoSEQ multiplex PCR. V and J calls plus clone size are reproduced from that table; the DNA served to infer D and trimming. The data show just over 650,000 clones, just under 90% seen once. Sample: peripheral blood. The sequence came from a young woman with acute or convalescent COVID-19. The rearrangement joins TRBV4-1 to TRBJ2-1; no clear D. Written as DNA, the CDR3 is TGCGCCAGCAGCCAAGATAGTGAGGCACGGTACAATGAGCAGTTCTTC. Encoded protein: CASSQDSEARYNEQFF.